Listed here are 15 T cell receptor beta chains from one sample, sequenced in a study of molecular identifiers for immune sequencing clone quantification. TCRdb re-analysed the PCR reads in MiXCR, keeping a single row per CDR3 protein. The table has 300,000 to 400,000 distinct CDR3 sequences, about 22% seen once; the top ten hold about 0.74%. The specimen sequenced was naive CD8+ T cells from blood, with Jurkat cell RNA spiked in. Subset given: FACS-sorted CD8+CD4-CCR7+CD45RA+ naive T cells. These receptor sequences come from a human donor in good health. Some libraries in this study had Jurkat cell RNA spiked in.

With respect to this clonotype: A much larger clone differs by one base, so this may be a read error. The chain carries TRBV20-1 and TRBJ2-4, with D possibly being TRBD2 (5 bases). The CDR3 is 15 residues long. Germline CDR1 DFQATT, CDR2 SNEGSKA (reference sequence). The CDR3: CRAMLTTLAKNIQYF. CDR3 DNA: TGCAGAGCTATGTTGACTACGCTAGCCAAAAACATTCAGTACTTC.

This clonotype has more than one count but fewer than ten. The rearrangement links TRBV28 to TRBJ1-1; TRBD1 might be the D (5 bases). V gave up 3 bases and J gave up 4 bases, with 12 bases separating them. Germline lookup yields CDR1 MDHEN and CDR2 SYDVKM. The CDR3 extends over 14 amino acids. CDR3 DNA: TGTGCCAGCAGTTTGGCGACAGTAGGCACTGAAGCTTTCTTT. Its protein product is CASSLATVGTEAFF.

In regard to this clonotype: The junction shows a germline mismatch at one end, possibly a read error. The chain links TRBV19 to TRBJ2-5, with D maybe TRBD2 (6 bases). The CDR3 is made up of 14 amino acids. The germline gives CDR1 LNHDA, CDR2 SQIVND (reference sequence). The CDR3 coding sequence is TGTGCCAGTAGTATATGGGACGGGAGAGAGGCCCAGTGCTTC. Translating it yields CASSIWDGREAQCF.

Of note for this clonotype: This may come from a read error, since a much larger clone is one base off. The CDR3 here is CASSHPKGVCTEAFF. CDR3 bases: TGCGCCAGCAGCCACCCCAAGGGTGTTTGTACTGAAGCTTTCTTT. The genes are TRBV4-1 and TRBJ1-1; D gene uncertain. CDR1 and CDR2 from the germline V gene are MGHRA and YSYEKL. The germline V and J ends were trimmed by 3 bases and 5 bases, with 16 bases remaining between them. The CDR3 loop spans 15 amino acids.

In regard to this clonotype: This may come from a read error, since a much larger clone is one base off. The CDR3 loop reads CASSTPTACEQYF. The CDR3, as DNA: TGTGCCAGCAGCACCCCGACTGCCTGCGAGCAGTACTTC. V and J are TRBV7-9 and TRBJ2-7; D uncertain. The germline V gene encodes CDR1 SEHNR and CDR2 FQNEAQ (reference sequence). CDR3 size: 13 residues. V was shortened by 5 bases and J by 6 bases, with 14 bases between the two germline ends.

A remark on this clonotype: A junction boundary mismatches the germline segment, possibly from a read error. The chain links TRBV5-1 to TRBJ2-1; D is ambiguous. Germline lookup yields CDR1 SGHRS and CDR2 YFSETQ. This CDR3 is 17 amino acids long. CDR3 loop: CACSSSVKPTAYNEQFF. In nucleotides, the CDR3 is TGCGCCTGCAGCTCATCGGTCAAACCAACGGCCTACAATGAGCAGTTCTTC.

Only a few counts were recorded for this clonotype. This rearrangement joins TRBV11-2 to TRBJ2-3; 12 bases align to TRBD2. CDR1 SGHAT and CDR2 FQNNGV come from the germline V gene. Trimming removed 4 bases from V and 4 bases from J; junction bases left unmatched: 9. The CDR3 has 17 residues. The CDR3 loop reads CASSSRTSGRWADTQYF. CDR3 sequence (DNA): TGTGCCAGCAGCTCACGAACTAGCGGGAGGTGGGCAGATACGCAGTATTTT.

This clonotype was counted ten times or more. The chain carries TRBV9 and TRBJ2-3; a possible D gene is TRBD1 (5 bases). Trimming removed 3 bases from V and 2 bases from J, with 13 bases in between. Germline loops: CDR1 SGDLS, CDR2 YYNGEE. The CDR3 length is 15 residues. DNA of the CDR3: TGTGCCAGCAGCGGAATATTTGGACACACAGATACGCAGTATTTT. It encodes CASSGIFGHTDTQYF.

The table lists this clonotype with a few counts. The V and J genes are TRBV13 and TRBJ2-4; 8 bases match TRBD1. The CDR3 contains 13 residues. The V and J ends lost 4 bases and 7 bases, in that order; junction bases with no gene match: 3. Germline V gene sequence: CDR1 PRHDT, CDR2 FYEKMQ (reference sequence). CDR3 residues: CASSSGGRNIQYF. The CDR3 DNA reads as TGTGCCAGCAGCTCAGGGGGCAGGAACATTCAGTACTTC.

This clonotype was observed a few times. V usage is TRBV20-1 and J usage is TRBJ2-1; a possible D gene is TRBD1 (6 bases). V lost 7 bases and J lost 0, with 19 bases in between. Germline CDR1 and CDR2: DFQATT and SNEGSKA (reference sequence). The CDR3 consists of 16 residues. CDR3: CSGKETGLSSYNEQFF. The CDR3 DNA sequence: TGCAGTGGAAAGGAGACAGGCCTGAGCTCCTACAATGAGCAGTTCTTC.

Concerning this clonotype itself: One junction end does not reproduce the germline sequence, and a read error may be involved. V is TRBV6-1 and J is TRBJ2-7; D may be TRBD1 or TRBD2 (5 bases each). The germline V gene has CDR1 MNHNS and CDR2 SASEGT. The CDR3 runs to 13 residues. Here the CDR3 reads CASRTFGTYVQYF. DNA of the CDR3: TGTGCCAGCAGGACATTTGGGACGTACGTGCAGTACTTC.

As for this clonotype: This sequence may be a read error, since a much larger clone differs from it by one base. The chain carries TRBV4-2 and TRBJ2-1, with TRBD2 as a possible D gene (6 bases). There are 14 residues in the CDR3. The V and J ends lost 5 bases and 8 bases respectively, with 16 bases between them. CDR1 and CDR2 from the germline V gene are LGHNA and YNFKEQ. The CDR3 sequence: CASSSSSAPDEQFF. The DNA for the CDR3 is TGTGCCAGCAGCTCCTCTAGCGCCCCCGATGAGCAGTTCTTC.

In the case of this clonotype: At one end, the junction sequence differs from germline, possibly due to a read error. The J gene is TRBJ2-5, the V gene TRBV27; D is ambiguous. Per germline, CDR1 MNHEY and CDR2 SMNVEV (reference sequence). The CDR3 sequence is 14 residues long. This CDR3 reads CASSPRPYQEPQYF. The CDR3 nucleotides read TGTGCCAGCAGCCCCCGGCCGTACCAAGAGCCCCAGTACTTC.

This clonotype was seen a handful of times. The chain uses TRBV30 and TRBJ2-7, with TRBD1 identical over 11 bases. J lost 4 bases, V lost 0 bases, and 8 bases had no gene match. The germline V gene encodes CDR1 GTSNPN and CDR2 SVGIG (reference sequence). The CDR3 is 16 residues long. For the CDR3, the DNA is TGTGCCTGGAGTGTTAGGAGGACAGGGGGCCTGTACGAGCAGTACTTC. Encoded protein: CAWSVRRTGGLYEQYF.

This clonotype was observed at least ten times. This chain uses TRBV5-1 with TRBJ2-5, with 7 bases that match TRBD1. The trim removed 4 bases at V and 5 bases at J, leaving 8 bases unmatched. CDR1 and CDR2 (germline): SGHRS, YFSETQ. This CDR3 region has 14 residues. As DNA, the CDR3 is TGCGCCAGCAGCCACGCAGGGGGTCAGGAGACCCAGTACTTC. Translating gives CASSHAGGQETQYF.